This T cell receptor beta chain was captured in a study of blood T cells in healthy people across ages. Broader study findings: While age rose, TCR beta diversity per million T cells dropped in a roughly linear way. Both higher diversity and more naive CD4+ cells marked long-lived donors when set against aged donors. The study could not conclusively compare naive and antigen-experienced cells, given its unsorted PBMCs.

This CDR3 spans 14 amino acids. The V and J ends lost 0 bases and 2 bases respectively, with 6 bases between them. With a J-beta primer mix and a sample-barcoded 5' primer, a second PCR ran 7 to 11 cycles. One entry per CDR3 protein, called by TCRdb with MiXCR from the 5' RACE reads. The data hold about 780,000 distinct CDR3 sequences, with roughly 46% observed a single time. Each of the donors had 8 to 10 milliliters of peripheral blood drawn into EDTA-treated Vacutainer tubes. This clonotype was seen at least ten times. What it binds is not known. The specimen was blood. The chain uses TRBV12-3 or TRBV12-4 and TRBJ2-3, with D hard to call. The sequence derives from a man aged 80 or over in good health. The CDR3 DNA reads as TGTGCCAGCAGTTTAGCACATCCCACAGATACGCAGTATTTT. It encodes CASSLAHPTDTQYF.